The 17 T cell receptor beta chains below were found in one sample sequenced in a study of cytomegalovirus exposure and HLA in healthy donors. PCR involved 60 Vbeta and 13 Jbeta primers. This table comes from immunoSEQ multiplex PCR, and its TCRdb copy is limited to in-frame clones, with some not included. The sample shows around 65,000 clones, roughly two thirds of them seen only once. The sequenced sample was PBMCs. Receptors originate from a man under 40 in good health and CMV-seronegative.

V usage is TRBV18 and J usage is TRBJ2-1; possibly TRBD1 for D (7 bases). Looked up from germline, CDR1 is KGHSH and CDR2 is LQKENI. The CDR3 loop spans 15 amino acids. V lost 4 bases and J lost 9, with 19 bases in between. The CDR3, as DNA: TGTGCCAGCTCACTCCAGGGGGGATTTTCAGGTGAGCAGTTCTTC. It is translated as CASSLQGGFSGEQFF. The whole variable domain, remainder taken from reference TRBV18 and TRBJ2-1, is NAGVMQNPRHLVRRRGQEARLRCSPMKGHSHVYWYRQLPEEGLKFMVYLQKENIIDESGMPKERFSAEFPKEGPSILRIQQVVRGDSAAYFCASSLQGGFSGEQFFGPGTRLTVL.

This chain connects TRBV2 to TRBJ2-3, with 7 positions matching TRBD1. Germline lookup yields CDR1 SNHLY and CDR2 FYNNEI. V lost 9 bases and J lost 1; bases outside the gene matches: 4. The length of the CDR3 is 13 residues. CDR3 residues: CARQGLRTDTQYF. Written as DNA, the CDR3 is TGTGCCAGACAGGGGCTTCGCACAGATACGCAGTATTTT.

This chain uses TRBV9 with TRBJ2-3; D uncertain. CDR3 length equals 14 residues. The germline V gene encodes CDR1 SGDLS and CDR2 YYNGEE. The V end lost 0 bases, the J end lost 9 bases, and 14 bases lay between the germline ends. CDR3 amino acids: CASSVEMPPSTQYF. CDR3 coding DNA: TGTGCCAGCAGCGTAGAGATGCCGCCGAGCACGCAGTATTTT.

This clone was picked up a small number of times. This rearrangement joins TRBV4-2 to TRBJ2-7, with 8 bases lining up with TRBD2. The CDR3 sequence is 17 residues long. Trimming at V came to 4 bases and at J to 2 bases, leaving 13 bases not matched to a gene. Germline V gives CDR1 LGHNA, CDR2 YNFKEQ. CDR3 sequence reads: CASSPPSGGGPTYEQYF. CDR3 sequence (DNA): TGTGCCAGCAGCCCCCCAAGCGGCGGGGGGCCCACCTACGAGCAGTACTTC.

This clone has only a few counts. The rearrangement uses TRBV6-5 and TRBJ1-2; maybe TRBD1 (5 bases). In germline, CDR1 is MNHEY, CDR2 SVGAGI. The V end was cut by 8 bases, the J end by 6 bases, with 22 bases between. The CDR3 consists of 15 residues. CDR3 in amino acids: CASRRAGNKENGYTF. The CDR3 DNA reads TGTGCCAGCCGACGGGCAGGGAACAAGGAAAATGGCTACACCTTC.

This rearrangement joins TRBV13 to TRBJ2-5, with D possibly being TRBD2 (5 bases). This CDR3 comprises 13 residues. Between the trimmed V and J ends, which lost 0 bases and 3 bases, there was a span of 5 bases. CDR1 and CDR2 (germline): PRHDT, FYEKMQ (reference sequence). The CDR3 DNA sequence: TGTGCCAGCAGCTTAGGGACTAAAGAGACCCAGTACTTC. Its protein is CASSLGTKETQYF.

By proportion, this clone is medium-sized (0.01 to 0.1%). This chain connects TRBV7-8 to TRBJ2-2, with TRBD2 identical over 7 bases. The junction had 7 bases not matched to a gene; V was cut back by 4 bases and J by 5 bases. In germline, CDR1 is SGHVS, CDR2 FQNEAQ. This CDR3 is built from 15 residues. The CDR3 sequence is CASSYLGGSTGELFF. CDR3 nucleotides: TGTGCCAGCAGCTACCTGGGGGGGAGTACCGGGGAGCTGTTTTTT.

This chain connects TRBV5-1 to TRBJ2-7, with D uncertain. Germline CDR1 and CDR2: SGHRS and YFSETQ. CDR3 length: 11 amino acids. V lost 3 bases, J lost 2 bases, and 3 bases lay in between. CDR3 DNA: TGCGCCAGCAGCTCTGCCTACGAGCAGTACTTC. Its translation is CASSSAYEQYF.

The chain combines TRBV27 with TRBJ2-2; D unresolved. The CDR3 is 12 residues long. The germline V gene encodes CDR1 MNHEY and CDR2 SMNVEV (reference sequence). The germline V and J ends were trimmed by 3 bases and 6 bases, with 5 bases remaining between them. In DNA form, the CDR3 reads TGTGCCAGCAGTTTCATCCCCGGGGAGCTGTTTTTT. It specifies CASSFIPGELFF.

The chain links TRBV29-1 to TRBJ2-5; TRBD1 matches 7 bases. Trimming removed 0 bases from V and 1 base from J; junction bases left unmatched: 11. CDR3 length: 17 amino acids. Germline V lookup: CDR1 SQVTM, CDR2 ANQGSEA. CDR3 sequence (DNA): TGCAGCGTTGAAGATCCCTATACAGGGGCCCTCCAAGAGACCCAGTACTTC. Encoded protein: CSVEDPYTGALQETQYF.

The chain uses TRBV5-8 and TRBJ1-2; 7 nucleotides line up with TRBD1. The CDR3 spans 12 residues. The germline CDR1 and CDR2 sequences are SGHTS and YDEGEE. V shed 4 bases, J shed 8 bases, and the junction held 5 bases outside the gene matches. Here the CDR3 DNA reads TGTGCCAGCAGCAACTACAGGGGCGGCTACACCTTC. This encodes CASSNYRGGYTF.

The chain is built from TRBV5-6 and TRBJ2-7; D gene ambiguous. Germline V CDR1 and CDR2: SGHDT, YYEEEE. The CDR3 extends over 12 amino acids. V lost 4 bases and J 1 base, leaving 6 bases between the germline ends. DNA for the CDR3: TGTGCCAGCAGCGAGATATCCTACGAGCAGTACTTC. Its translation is CASSEISYEQYF. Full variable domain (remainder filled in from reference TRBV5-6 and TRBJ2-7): DAGVTQSPTHLIKTRGQQVTLRCSPKSGHDTVSWYQQALGQGPQFIFQYYEEEERQRGNFPDRFSGHQFPNYSSELNVNALLLGDSALYLCASSEISYEQYFGPGTRLTVT.

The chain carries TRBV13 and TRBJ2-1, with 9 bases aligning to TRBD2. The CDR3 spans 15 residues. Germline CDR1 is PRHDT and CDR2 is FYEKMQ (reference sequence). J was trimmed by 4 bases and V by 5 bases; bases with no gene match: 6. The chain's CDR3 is CASSRRGGGYNEQFF. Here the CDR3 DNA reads TGTGCCAGCAGCCGGCGGGGGGGCGGGTACAATGAGCAGTTCTTC.

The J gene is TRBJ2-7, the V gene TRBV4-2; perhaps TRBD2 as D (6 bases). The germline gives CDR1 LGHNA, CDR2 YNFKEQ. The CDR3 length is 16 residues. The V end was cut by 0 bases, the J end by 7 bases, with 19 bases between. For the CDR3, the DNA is TGTGCCAGCAGCCAAGATTTGTGGGGGGTCTCGGGGGAGCAGTACTTC. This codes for CASSQDLWGVSGEQYF.

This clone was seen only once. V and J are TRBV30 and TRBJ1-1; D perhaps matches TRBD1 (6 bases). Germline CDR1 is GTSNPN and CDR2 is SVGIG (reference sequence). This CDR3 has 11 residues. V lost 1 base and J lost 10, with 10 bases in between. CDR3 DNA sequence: TGTGCCTGGAGTGGGGGGGGCATAGCTTTCTTT. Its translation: CAWSGGGIAFF.

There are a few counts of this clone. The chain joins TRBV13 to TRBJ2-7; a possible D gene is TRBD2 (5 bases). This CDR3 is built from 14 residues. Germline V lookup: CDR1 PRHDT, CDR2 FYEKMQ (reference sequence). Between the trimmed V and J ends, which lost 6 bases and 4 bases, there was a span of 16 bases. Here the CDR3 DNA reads TGTGCCAGCAGATGGGCTACACGGGGATACGAGCAGTACTTC. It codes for CASRWATRGYEQYF.

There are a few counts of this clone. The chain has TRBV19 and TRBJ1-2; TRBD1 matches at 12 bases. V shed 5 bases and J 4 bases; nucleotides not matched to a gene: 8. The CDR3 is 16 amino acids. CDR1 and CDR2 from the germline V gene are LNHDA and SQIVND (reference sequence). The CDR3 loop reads CASSLPGQGASYGYTF. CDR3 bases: TGTGCCAGTAGTCTTCCGGGACAGGGGGCATCCTATGGCTACACCTTC.